This TCR beta chain was obtained from a study of shared clonotypes between healthy human individuals. Germline V gene data show CDR1 as SEHNR and CDR2 as FQNEAQ (reference sequence). The germline V and J ends were trimmed by 5 bases and 5 bases, with 10 bases remaining between them. The CDR3 runs to 12 residues. In the case of this clone: As yet, its antigen is unknown.

Findings and caveats of the study: Clonotype sharing levels among donors were expected to vary with sequencing depth.

The assay was immunoSEQ multiplex PCR, and TCRdb's table has in-frame clones only and misses some. This sample carries around 1,900,000 clones, about 93% of them seen once, and the ten largest clones take more than 1.5%. Only CD45RO-negative cells positively selected for CCR7 counted as naive CD8 cells, so terminally differentiated effector memory CD45RA+ cells were excluded. This chain connects TRBV7-9 to TRBJ2-7; D not resolved. Sequencing input: naive CD8+ T cells from PBMCs. This TCR came from a man aged 18 to 30 in good health. Some clones in this sample may be carry-over from other donors' samples. The CDR3 bases are TGTGCCAGCAGCCACGGAGTCCACGAGCAGTACTTC. This gives the protein CASSHGVHEQYF.